The present T cell receptor beta chain was sequenced within a study of blood T cell repertoires in COVID-19. Background on the study: Whether acute or convalescent, the COVID-19 samples came from the United States, Italy and Spain. The analysed material was cDNA or gDNA that came from T cells, B-cell-depleted T cells, or PBMCs.

In the source study's methods: Cell counts per sample came from amplifying reference gene primers. Assay: immunoSEQ multiplex PCR; the TCRdb copy retains only in-frame clones and omits some. V and J calls and clone size are given by that table; D and trimming were obtained from the DNA. The sample carries 270,000 or so clones, about nine tenths recorded once. CDR1 ENHRY and CDR2 SYGVKD come from the germline V gene. The V gene end was trimmed by 6 bases and the J gene end by 0 bases; junction bases not matched to a gene: 13. The CDR3 length is 19 residues. V gene TRBV10-3 combines with J gene TRBJ1-6, with 8 bases matching TRBD1. Source material: peripheral blood. The clonotype was recovered from a woman in her twenties or thirties with COVID-19, enrolled during active disease. CDR3: CAIRGGQGGSSSYNSPLHF. Written as DNA, the CDR3 is TGTGCCATCAGGGGAGGACAGGGAGGGTCGAGCTCCTATAATTCACCCCTCCACTTT.